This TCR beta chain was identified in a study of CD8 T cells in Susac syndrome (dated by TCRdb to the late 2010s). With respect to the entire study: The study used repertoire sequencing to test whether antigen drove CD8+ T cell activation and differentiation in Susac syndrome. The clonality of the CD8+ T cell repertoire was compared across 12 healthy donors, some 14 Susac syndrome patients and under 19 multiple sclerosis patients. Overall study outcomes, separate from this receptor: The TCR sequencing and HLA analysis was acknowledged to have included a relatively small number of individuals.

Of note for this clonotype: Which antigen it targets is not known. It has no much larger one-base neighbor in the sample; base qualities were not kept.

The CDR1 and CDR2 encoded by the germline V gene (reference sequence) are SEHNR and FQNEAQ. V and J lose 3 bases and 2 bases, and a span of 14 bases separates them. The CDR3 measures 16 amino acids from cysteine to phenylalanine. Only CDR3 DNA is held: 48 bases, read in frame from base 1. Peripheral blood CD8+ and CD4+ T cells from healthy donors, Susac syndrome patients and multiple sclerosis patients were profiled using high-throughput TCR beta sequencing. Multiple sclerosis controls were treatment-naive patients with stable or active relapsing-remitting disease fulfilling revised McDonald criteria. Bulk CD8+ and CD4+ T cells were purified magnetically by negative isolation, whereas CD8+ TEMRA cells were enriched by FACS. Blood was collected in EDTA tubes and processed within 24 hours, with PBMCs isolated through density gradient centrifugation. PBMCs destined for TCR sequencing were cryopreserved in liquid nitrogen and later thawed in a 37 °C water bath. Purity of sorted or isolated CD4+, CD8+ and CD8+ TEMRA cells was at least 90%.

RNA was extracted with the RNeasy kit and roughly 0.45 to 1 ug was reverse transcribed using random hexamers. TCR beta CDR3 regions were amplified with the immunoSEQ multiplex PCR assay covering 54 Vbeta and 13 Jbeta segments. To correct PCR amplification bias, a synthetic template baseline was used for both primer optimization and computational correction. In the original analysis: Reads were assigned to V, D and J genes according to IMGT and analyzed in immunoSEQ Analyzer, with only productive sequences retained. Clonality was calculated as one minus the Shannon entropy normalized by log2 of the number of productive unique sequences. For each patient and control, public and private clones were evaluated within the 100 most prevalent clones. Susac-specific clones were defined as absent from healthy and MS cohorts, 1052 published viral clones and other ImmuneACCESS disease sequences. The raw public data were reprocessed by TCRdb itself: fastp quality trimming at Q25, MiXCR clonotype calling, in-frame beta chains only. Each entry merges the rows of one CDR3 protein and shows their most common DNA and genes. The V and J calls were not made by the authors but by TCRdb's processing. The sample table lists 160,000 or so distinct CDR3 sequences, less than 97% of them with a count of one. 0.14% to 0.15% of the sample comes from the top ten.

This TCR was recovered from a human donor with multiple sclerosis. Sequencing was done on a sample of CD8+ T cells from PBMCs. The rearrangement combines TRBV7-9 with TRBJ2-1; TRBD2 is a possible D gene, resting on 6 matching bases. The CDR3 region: CASSFLGGGAYNEQFF. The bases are TGTGCCAGCAGCTTTCTCGGCGGAGGGGCCTACAATGAGCAGTTCTTC. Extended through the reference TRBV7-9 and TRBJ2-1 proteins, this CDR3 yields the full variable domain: DTGVSQNPRHKITKRGQNVTFRCDPISEHNRLYWYRQTLGQGPEFLTYFQNEAQLEKSRLLSDRFSAERPKGSFSTLEIQRTEQGDSAMYLCASSFLGGGAYNEQFFGPGTRLTVL.